The clone carrying this TCR beta chain was detected a few times. CDR3 length: 14 residues. Germline V gene data show CDR1 as SGHRS and CDR2 as YFSETQ. The germline V and J ends were trimmed by 4 bases and 1 base, with 9 bases remaining between them. This specimen belongs to a study of blood T cells in healthy people across ages. Sample-barcoded 5' priming and a J-beta primer mix drove a second PCR of about 6 to 12 cycles. TCRdb reprocessed the 5' RACE reads via MiXCR and lists one record per CDR3 protein. This repertoire shows some 900,000 distinct CDR3 sequences, roughly 43% found once; its top ten account for roughly 12%.

J is TRBJ1-5 and V is TRBV5-1, with D possibly TRBD1 on 5 matching bases. The sequenced material came from blood. This receptor was obtained from a man in his thirties or forties in good health. The CDR3 loop is CASSPDNSNQPQHF. The CDR3 bases are TGCGCCAGCAGCCCGGACAACAGCAATCAGCCCCAGCATTTT.